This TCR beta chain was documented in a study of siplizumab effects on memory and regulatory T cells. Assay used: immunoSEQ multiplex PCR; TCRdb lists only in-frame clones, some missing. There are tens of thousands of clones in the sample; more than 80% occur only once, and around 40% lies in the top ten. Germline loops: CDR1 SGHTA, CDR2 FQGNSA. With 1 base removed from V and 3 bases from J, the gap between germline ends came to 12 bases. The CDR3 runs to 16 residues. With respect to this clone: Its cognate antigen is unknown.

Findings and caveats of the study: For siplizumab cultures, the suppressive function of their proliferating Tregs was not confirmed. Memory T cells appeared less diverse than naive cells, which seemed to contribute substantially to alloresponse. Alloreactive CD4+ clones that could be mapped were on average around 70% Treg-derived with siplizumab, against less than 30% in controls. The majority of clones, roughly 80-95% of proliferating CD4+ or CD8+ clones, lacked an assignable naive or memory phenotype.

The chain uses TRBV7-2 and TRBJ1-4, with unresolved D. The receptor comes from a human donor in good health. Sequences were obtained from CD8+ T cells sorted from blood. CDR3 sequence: CASSLVPGEANEKLFF. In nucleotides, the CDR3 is TGTGCCAGCAGCTTAGTCCCCGGGGAAGCTAATGAAAAACTGTTTTTT.